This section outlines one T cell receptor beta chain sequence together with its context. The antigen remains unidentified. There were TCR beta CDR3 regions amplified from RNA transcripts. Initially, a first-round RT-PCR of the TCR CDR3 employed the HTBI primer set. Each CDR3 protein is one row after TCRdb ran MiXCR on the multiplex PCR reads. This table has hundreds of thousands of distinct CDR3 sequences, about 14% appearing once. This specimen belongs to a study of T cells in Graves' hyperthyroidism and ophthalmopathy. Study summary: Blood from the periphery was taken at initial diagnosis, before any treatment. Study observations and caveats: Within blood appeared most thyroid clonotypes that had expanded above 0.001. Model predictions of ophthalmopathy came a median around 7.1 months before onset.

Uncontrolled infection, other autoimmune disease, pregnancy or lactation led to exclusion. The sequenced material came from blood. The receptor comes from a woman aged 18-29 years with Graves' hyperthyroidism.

In nucleotides, the CDR3 is TGTGCCAGCAGTTATTCCATGGGGTTGGGCACTGAAGCTTTCTTT. This gives the protein CASSYSMGLGTEAFF. This chain uses TRBV6-1 with TRBJ1-1, with unresolved D. V dropped 5 bases and J dropped 4 bases, with 17 bases sitting between them. CDR1 and CDR2 (germline): MNHNS, SASEGT. CDR3 length: 15 amino acids.